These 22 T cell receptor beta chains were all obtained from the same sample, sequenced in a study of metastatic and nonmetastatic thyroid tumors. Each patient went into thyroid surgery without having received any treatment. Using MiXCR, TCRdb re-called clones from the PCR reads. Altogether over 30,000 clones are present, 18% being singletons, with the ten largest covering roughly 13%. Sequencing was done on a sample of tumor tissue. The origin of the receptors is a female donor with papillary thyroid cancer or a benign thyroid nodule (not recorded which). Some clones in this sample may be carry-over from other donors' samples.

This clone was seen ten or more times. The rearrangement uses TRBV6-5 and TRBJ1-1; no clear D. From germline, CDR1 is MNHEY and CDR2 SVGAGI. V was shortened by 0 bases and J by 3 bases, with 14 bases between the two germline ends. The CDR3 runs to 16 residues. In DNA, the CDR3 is TGTGCCAGCAGTTACTCGAATCCCTCATGGGACACTGAAGCTTTCTTT. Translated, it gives CASSYSNPSWDTEAFF.

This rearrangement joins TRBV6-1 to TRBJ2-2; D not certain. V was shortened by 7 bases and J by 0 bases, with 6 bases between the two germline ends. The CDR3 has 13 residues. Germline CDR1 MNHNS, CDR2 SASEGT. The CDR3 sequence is CASNNANTGELFF. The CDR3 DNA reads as TGTGCCAGCAACAACGCGAACACCGGGGAGCTGTTTTTT.

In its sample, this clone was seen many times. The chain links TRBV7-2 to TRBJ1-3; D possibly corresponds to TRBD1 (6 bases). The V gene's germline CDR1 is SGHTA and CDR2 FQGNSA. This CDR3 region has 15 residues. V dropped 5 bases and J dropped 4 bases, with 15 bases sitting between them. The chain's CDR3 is CASSAYGDTGNTIYF. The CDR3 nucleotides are TGTGCCAGCAGCGCCTATGGGGACACAGGAAACACCATATATTTT.

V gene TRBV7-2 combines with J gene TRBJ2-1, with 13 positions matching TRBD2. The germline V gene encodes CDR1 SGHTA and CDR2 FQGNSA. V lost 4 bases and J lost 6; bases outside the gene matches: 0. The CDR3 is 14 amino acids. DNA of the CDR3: TGTGCCAGCAGCTGGACTAGCGGGAGCAATGAGCAGTTCTTC. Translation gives CASSWTSGSNEQFF. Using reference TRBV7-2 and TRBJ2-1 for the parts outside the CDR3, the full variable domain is GAGVSQSPSNKVTEKGKDVELRCDPISGHTALYWYRQSLGQGLEFLIYFQGNSAPDKSGLPSDRFSAERTGGSVSTLTIQRTQQEDSAVYLCASSWTSGSNEQFFGPGTRLTVL.

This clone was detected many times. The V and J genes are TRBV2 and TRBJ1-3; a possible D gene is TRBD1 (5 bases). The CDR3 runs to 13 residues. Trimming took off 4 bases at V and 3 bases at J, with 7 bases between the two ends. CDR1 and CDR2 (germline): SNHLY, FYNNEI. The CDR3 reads CASSAGNGNTIYF. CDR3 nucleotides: TGTGCCAGCAGTGCAGGGAATGGAAACACCATATATTTT.

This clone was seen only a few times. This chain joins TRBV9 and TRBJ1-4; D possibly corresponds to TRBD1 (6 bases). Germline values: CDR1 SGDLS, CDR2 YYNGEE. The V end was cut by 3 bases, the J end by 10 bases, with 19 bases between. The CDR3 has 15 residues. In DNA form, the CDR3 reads TGTGCCAGCAGCGGGCGACCAGGGGATGGGGTAAAACTGTTTTTT. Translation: CASSGRPGDGVKLFF.

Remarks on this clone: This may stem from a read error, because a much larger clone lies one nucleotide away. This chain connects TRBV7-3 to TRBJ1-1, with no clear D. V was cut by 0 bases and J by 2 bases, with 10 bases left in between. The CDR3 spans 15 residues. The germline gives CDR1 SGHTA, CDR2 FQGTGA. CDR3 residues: CASSLTAVSNTEAFF. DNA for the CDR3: TGTGCCAGCAGCTTAACGGCGGTCTCTAACACTGAAGCTTTCTTT.

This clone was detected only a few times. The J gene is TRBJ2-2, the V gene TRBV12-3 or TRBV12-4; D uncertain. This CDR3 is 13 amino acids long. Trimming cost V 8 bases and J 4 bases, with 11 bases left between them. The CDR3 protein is CASLRWGTGELFF. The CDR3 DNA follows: TGTGCCAGCCTTAGATGGGGCACCGGGGAGCTGTTTTTT.

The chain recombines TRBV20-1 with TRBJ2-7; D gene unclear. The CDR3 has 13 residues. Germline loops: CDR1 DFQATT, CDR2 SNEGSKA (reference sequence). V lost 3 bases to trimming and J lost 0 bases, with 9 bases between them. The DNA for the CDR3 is TGCAGTGCTAGCGCTCCTAGCTCCTACGAGCAGTACTTC. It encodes CSASAPSSYEQYF.

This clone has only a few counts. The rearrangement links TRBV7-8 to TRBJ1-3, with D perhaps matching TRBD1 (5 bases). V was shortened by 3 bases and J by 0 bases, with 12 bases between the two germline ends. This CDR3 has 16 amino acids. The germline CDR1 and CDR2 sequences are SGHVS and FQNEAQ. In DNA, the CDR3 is TGTGCCAGCAGCTTTGATCCGGGACCCTCTGGAAACACCATATATTTT. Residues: CASSFDPGPSGNTIYF. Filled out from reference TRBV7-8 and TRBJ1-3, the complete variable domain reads GAGVSQSPRYKVAKRGQDVALRCDPISGHVSLFWYQQALGQGPEFLTYFQNEAQLDKSGLPSDRFFAERPEGSVSTLKIQRTQQEDSAVYLCASSFDPGPSGNTIYFGEGSWLTVV.

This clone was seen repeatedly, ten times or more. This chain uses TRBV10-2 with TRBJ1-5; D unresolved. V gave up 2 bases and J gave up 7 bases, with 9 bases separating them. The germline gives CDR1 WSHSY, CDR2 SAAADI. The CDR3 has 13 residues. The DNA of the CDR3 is TGCGCCAGCAGTGAGCAGGTTCTCCAGCCCCAGCATTTT. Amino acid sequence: CASSEQVLQPQHF.

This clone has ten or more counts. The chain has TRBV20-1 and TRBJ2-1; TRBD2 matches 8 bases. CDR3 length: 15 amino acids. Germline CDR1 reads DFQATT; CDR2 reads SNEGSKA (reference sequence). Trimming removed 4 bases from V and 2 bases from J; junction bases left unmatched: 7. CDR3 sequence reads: CSATPWREAYNEQFF. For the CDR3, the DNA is TGCAGTGCTACCCCTTGGCGGGAGGCCTACAATGAGCAGTTCTTC.

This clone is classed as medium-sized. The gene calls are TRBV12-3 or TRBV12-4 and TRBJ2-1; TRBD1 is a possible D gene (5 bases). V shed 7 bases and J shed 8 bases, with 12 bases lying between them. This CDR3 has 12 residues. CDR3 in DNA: TGTGCCAGCACTCAAGGGGCCTATGAGCAGTTCTTC. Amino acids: CASTQGAYEQFF.

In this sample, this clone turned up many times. CDR3 sequence (DNA): TGTGCCAGCAGCTTATTTCCCCCTTCGAGCGGGAGTACGTACAATGAGCAGTTCTTC. It encodes CASSLFPPSSGSTYNEQFF. The chain employs TRBV7-8 and TRBJ2-1; 8 bases agree with TRBD2. Per germline, CDR1 SGHVS and CDR2 FQNEAQ. CDR3 length: 19 amino acids. V shed 2 bases, J shed 4 bases, and the junction held 16 bases outside the gene matches.

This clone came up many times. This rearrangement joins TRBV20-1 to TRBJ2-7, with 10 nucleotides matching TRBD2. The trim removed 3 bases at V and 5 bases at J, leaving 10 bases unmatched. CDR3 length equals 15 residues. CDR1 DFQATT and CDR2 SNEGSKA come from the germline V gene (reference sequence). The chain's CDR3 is CSASRGSSGSNEQYF. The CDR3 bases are TGCAGTGCTAGTCGAGGGTCTAGCGGGAGTAACGAGCAGTACTTC.

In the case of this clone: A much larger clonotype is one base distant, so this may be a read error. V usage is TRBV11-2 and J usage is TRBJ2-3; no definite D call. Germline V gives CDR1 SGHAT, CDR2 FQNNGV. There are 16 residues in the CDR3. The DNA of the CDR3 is TGTGCCAGCAGCTTCCATGTGGGTGGAAGCACAGATACGCGGTATTTT. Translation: CASSFHVGGSTDTRYF.

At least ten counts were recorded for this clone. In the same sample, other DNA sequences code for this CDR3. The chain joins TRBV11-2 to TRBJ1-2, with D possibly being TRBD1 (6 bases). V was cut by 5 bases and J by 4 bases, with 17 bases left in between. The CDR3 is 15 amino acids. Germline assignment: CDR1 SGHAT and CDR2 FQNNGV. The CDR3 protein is CASSPSRGRAYGYTF. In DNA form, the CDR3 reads TGTGCCAGCAGCCCCTCCCGGGGGCGGGCCTATGGCTACACCTTC.

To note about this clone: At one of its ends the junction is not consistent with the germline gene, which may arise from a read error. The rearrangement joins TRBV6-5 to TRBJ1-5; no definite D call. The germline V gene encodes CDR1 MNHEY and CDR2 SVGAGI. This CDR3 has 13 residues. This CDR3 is CAISFGTYQPQHF. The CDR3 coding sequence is TGTGCCATCAGTTTCGGTACCTATCAGCCCCAGCATTTT.

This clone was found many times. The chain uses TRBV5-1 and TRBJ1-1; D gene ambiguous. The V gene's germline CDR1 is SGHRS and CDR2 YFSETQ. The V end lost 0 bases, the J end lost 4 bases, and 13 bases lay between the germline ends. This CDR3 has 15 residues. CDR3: CASSLVVRGGTEAFF. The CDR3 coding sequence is TGCGCCAGCAGCTTGGTCGTGCGAGGTGGCACTGAAGCTTTCTTT.

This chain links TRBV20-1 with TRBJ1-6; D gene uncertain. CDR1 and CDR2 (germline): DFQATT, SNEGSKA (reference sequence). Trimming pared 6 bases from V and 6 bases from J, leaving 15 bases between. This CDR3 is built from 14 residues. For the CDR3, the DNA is TGCAGTGCGGTCCCAGGAGATACTAATTCACCCCTCCACTTT. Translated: CSAVPGDTNSPLHF.

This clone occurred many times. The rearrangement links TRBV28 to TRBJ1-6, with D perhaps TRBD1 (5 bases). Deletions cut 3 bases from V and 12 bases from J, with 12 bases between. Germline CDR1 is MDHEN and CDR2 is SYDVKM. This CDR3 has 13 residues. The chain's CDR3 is CASSLRNRGPLHF. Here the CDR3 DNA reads TGTGCCAGCAGTTTGCGGAATAGGGGACCCCTCCACTTT.

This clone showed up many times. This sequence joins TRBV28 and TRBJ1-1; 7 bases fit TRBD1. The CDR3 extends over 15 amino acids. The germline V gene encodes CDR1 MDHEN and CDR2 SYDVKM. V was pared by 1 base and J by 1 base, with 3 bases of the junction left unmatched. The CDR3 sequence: CASSLYRGPNTEAFF. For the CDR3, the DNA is TGTGCCAGCAGTTTATACAGGGGCCCGAACACTGAAGCTTTCTTT.